This T cell receptor beta chain was recovered during a study of blood T cell repertoires in COVID-19. Study context: The United States, Italy and Spain supplied acute and convalescent COVID-19 samples. In each case, the material was cDNA or gDNA derived from T cells, B-cell-depleted T cells, or PBMCs.

Cohorts were assigned according to the clinical history that participants reported. Recovered status in Cohort 3 required two negative PCRs, clearance, or symptom resolution. This clone was seen just once. TCRdb keeps only in-frame clones here, not all; method: immunoSEQ multiplex PCR. The table records 150,000 to 200,000 clones, 80% to 90% of them present only once. The source material was PBMCs or T cells enriched from blood (not recorded which). This TCR was sampled from a woman aged 18 to 35 who had recovered from COVID-19.

The CDR3 here is CASSQEQDVGNEQFF. CDR3 nucleotide sequence: TGCGCCAGCAGCCAAGAACAGGACGTCGGCAATGAGCAGTTCTTC. This chain connects TRBV4-3 to TRBJ2-1; D perhaps matches TRBD1 (5 bases). Per the germline V gene, CDR1 is LGHNA and CDR2 is YSLEER. Trimming took 0 bases from V and 6 from J, leaving 12 bases between them. This CDR3 has 15 residues.